This T cell receptor beta chain was profiled in a study of OX40 agonist ivuxolimab in advanced cancers. Regarding the study as a whole: Within 6 weeks, CD4+ and CD8+ blood T cells expanded clonally at 0.1 to 3.0 mg/kg. CD8+ T cells (on average) carried more expanded clones than CD4+ T cells.

The assay was immunoSEQ multiplex PCR, and TCRdb's table has in-frame clones only and misses some. Altogether about 89,000 clones are present, 70% to 90% being singletons, with the ten largest covering 0.25% to 0.3%. V was pared by 7 bases and J by 2 bases, with 10 bases between. Germline CDR1 reads SGHVS; CDR2 reads FQNEAQ. The CDR3 contains 13 residues. This clone appeared a few times. Antigen unknown. Blood sampling was done at baseline, cycle 4 day 1, and cycle 7 day 1. The chain links TRBV7-8 to TRBJ2-3; D assignment may be TRBD1 or TRBD2 (5 bases each). The receptor comes from an adult with an advanced solid tumor such as melanoma, head and neck, liver or kidney cancer. This sample comprised CD4+ or CD8+ T cells sorted from blood, obtained in a trial of the OX40 agonist ivuxolimab. The CDR3 loop is CASTPGTTDTQYF. CDR3 nucleotide sequence: TGTGCCAGCACCCCTGGGACCACAGATACGCAGTATTTT. Filled out from reference TRBV7-8 and TRBJ2-3, the complete variable domain reads GAGVSQSPRYKVAKRGQDVALRCDPISGHVSLFWYQQALGQGPEFLTYFQNEAQLDKSGLPSDRFFAERPEGSVSTLKIQRTQQEDSAVYLCASTPGTTDTQYFGPGTRLTVL.